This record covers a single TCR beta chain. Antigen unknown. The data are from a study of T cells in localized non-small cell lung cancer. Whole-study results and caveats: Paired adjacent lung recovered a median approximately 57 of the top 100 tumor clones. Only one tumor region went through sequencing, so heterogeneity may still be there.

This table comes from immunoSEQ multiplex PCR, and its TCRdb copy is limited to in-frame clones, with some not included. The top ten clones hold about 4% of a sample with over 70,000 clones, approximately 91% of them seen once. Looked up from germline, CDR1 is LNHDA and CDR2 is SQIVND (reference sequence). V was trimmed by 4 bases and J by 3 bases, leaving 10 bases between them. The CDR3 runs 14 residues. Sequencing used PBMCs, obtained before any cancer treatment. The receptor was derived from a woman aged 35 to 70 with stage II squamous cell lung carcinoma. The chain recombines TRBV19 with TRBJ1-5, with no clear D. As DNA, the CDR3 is TGTGCCAGTAGTACCTACAGCTACAATCAGCCCCAGCATTTT. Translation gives CASSTYSYNQPQHF.